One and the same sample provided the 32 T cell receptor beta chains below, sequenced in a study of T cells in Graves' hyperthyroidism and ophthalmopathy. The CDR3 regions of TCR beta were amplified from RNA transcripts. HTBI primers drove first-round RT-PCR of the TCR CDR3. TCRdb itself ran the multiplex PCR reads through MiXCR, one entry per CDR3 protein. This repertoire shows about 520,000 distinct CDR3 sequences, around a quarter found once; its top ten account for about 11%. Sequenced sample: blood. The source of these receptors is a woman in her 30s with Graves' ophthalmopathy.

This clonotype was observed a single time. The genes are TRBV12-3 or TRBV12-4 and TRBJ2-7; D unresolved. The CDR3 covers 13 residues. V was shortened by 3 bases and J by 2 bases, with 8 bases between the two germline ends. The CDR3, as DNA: TGTGCCAGCAGTTTCGCAGAGACCTACGAGCAGTACTTC. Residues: CASSFAETYEQYF.

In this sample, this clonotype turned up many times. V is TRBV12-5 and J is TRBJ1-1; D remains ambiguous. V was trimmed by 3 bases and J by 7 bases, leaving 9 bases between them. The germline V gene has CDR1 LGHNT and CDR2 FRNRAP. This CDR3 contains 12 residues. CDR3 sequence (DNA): TGTGCTAGTGGTTTCACCCCGAATGAAGCTTTCTTT. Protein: CASGFTPNEAFF. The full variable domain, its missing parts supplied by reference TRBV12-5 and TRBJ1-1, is DARVTQTPRHKVTEMGQEVTMRCQPILGHNTVFWYRQTMMQGLELLAYFRNRAPLDDSGMPKDRFSAEMPDATLATLKIQPSEPRDSAVYFCASGFTPNEAFFGQGTRLTVV.

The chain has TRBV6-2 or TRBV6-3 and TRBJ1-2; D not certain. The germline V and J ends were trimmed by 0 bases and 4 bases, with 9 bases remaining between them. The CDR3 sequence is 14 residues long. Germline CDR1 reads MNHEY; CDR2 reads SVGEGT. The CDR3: CASSYSWKTYGYTF. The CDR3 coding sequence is TGTGCCAGCAGTTACTCCTGGAAGACCTATGGCTACACCTTC.

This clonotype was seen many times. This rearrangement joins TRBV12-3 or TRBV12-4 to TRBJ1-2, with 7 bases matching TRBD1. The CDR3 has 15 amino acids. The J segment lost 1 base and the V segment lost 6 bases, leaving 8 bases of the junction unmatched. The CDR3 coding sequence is TGTGCCAGCAGATCCGGGACAGAGCTTAACTATGGCTACACCTTC. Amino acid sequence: CASRSGTELNYGYTF.

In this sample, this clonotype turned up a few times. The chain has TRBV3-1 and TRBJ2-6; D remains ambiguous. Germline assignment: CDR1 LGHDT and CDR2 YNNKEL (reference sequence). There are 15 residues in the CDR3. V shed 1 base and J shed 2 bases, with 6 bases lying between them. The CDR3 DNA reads TGTGCCAGCAGCCAAGCAGGTGCTGGGGCCAACGTCCTGACTTTC. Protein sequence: CASSQAGAGANVLTF.

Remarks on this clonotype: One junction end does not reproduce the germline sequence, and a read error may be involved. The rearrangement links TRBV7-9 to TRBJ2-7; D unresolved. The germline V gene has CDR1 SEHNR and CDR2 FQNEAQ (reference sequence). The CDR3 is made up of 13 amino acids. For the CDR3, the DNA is TGTGCCAGCAGCCTCGGTAGTGCCTACGAGCTGTACTTC. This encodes CASSLGSAYELYF.

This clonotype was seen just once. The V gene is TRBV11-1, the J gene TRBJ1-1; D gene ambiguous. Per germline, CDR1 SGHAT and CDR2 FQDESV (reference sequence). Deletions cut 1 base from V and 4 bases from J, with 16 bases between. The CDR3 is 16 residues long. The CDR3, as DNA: TGTGCCAGCAGCTTAGTCTTCAGCAGAGCAGGCACTGAAGCTTTCTTT. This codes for CASSLVFSRAGTEAFF.

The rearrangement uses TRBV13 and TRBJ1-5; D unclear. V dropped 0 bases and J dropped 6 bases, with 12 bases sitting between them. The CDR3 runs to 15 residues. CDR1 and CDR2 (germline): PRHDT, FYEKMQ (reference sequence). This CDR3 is CASSLGSGRGQPQHF. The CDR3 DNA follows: TGTGCCAGCAGCTTAGGCTCGGGCCGGGGTCAGCCCCAGCATTTT.

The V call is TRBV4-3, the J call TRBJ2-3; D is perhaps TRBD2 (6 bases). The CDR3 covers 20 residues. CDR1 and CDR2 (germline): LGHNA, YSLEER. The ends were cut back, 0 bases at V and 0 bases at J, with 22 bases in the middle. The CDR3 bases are TGCGCCAGCAGCCAAGATCAATGGTGGGGGACTGACTCTAGCACAGATACGCAGTATTTT. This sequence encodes CASSQDQWWGTDSSTDTQYF.

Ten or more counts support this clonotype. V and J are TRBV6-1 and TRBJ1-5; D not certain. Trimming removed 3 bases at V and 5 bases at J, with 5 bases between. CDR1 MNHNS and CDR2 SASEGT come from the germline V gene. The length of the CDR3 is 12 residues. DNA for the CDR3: TGTGCCAGCAGTGACCCCGATCAGCCCCAGCATTTT. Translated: CASSDPDQPQHF.

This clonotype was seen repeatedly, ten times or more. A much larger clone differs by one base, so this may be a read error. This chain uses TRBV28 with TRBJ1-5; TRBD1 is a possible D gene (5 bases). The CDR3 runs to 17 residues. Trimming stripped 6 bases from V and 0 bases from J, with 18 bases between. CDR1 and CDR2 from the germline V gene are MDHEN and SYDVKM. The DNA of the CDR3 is TGTGCCAGCAGCCAGGGACGGATCGCCGATAGCAATCAGCCCCAGCATTTT. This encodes CASSQGRIADSNQPQHF.

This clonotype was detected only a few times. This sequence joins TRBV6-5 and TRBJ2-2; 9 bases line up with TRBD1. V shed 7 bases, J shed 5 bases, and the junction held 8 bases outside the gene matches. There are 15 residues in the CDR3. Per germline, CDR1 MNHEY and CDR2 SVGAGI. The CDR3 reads CASKKGQGMTGELFF. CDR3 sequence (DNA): TGTGCCAGCAAGAAGGGACAGGGTATGACCGGGGAGCTGTTTTTT.

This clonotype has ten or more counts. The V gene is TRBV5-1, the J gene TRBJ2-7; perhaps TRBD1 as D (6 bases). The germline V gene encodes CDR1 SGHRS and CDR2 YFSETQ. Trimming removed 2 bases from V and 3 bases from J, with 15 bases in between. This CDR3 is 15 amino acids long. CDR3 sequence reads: CASSLKRDKVYEQYF. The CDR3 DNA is TGCGCCAGCAGCTTAAAGAGGGACAAAGTCTACGAGCAGTACTTC.

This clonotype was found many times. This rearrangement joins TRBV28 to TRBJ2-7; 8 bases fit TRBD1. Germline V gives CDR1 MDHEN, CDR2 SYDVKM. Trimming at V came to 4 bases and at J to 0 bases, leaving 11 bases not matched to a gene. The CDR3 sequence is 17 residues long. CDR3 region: CASSSPRGQENSYEQYF. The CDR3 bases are TGTGCCAGCAGTTCGCCTAGGGGACAGGAGAACTCCTACGAGCAGTACTTC. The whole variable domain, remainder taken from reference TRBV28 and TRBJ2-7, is DVKVTQSSRYLVKRTGEKVFLECVQDMDHENMFWYRQDPGLGLRLIYFSYDVKMKEKGDIPEGYSVSREKKERFSLILESASTNQTSMYLCASSSPRGQENSYEQYFGPGTRLTVT.

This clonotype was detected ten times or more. CDR3 nucleotide sequence: TGTGCCAGCAGCTCCCCTGGGGAGCAGTACTTC. It is translated as CASSSPGEQYF. This chain uses TRBV7-2 with TRBJ2-7; the D is unclear. The CDR3 has 11 amino acids. Germline V gives CDR1 SGHTA, CDR2 FQGNSA. Between the trimmed V and J ends, which lost 4 bases and 7 bases, there was a span of 8 bases.

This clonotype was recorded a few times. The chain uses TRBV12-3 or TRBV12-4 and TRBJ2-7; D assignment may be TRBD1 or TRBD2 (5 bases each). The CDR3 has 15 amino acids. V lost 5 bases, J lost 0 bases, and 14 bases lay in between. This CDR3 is CASSLLPGPSYEQYF. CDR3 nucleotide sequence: TGTGCCAGCAGTCTACTGCCGGGACCCTCCTACGAGCAGTACTTC.

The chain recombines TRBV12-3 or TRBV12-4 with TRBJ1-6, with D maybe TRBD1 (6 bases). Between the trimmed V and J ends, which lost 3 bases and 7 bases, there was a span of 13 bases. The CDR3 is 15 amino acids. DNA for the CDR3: TGTGCCAGCAGTTTTCGCCCGGGACACAATTCACCCCTCCACTTT. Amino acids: CASSFRPGHNSPLHF.

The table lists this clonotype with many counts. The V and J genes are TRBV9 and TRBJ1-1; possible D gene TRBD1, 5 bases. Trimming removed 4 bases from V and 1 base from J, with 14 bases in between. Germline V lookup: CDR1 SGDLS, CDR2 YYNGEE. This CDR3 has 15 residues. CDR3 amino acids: CASSISGLANTEAFF. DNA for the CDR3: TGTGCCAGCAGCATCTCAGGGTTAGCGAACACTGAAGCTTTCTTT.

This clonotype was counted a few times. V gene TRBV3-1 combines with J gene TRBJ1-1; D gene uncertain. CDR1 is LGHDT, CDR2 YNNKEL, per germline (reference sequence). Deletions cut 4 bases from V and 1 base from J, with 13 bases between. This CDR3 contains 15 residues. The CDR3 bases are TGTGCCAGCAGCCCCCGTCTGGCCGGGAACACTGAAGCTTTCTTT. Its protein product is CASSPRLAGNTEAFF.

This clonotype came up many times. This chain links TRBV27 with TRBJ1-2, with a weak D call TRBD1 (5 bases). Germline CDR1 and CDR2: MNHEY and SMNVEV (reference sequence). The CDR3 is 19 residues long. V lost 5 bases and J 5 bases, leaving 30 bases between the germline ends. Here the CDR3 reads CASSPSLRLRGTGLYGYTF. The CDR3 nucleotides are TGTGCCAGCAGTCCATCCCTTAGACTGCGGGGAACAGGCCTATATGGCTACACCTTC.

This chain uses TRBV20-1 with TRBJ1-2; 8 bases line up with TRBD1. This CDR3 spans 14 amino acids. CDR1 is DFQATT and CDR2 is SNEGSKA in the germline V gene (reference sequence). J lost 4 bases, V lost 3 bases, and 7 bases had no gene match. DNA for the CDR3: TGCAGTGCTAGTTACGGGGGGACAGGCTATGGCTACACCTTC. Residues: CSASYGGTGYGYTF.

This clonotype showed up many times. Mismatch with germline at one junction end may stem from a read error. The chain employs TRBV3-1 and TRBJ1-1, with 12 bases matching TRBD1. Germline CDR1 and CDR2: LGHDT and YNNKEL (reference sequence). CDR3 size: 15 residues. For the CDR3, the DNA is TGCGCCAGCAGCTTGGTGGGACAGGGGGCTACTGAAGCTTTCTTT. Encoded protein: CASSLVGQGATEAFF.

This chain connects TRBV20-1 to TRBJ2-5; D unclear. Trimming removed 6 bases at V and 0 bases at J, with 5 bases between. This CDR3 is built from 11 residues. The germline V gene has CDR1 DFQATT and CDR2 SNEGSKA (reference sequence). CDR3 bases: TGCAGTGCGGGCAACCAAGAGACCCAGTACTTC. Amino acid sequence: CSAGNQETQYF.

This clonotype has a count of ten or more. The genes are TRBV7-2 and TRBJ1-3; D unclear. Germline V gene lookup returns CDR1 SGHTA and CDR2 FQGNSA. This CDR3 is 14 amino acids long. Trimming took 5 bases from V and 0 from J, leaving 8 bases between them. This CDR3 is CASSPGFSGNTIYF. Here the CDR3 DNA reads TGTGCCAGCAGCCCCGGGTTCTCTGGAAACACCATATATTTT.

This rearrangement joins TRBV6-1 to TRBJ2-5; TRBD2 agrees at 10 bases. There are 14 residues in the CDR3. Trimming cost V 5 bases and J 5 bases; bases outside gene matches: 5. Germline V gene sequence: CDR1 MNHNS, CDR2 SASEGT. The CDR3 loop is CASSQRGGAETQYF. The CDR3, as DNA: TGTGCCAGCAGTCAGCGGGGGGGTGCGGAGACCCAGTACTTC.

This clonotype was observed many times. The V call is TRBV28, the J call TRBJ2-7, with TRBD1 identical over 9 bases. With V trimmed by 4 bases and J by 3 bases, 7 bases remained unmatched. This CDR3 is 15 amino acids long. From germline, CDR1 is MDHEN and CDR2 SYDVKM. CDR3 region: CASSYAGTGFYEQYF. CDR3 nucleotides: TGTGCCAGCAGTTACGCCGGGACAGGGTTCTACGAGCAGTACTTC.

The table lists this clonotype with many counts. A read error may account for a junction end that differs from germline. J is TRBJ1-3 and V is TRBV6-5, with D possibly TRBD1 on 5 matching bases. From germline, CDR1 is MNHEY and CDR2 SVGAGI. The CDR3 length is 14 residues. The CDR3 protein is CASSSFAGRSQAIF. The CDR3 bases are TGTGCCAGCAGTTCTTTTGCCGGAAGATCACAGGCCATTTTT.

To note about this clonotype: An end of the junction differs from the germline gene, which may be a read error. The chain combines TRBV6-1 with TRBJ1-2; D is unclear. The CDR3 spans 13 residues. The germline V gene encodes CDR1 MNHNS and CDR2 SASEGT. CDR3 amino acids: CVSSERVNYGYTF. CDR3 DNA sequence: TGTGTCAGCAGTGAAAGAGTAAACTATGGCTACACCTTC.

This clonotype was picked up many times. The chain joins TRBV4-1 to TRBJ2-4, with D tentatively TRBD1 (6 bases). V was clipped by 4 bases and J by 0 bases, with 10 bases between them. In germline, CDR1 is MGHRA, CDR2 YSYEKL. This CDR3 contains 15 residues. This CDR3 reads CASSPRDIAKNIQYF. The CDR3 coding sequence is TGCGCCAGCAGCCCTAGGGACATAGCCAAAAACATTCAGTACTTC.

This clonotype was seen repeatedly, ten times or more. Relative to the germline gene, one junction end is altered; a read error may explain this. DNA for the CDR3: TGCGCCAGCAGCCTCGAGACAGTAGCCAAAAACATTAAGTACTTC. Its translation: CASSLETVAKNIKYF. The chain links TRBV5-1 to TRBJ2-4; D is possibly TRBD1 (5 bases). The CDR3 spans 15 residues. Germline assignment: CDR1 SGHRS and CDR2 YFSETQ.

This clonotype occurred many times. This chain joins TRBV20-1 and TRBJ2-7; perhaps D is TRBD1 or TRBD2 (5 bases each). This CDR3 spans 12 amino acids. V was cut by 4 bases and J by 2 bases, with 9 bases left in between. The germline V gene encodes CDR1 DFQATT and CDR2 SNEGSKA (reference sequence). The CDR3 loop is CSAKRGAYEQYF. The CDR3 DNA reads TGCAGTGCTAAAAGGGGAGCCTACGAGCAGTACTTC.

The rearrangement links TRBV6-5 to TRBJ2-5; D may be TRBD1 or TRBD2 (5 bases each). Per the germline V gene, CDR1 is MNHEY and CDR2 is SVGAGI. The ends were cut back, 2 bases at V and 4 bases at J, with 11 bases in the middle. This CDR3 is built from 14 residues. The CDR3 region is CASSYRAGRETQYF. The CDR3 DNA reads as TGTGCCAGCAGTTACCGGGCAGGGAGAGAGACCCAGTACTTC.